Listed here are 3 T cell receptor beta chains from one sample, sequenced in a study of T cell changes during pregnancy in multiple sclerosis (dated by TCRdb to about 2019). Library preparation employed the immunoSEQ multiplex PCR assay. This is the immuneACCESS table as TCRdb keeps it, with only in-frame sequences that have V and J called. A part of the clones is gone; compared with another copy, unresolved V genes explain less than half, and the rest is unexplained. A total of some 110,000 clones appear in this sample, 85% to 95% of them only once. The top ten clones comprise approximately 1.6% of the sample. The material sequenced was peripheral blood, taken after pregnancy. The origin of the receptors is a female donor with multiple sclerosis, enrolled in a pregnancy study.

The chain has TRBV19 and TRBJ1-1, with D hard to call. The CDR3 has 14 amino acids. With 3 bases removed from V and 0 bases from J, the gap between germline ends came to 8 bases. Germline V lookup: CDR1 LNHDA, CDR2 SQIVND (reference sequence). CDR3 protein: CASSIGLMNTEAFF. The CDR3 region has the DNA TGTGCCAGTAGTATTGGGCTCATGAACACTGAAGCTTTCTTT.

This sequence joins TRBV7-3 and TRBJ1-2; 7 nucleotides line up with TRBD1. Trimming cost V 1 base and J 2 bases; bases outside gene matches: 10. The CDR3 runs to 17 residues. The germline V gene has CDR1 SGHTA and CDR2 FQGTGA. CDR3 loop: CASSLSARGATNYGYTF. As DNA, the CDR3 is TGTGCCAGCAGCTTAAGCGCCAGGGGGGCGACCAACTATGGCTACACCTTC.

The V call is TRBV5-1, the J call TRBJ2-5; maybe TRBD1 (8 bases). Germline V gene lookup returns CDR1 SGHRS and CDR2 YFSETQ. There are 17 residues in the CDR3. Trimming stripped 0 bases from V and 4 bases from J, with 19 bases between. DNA of the CDR3: TGCGCCAGCAGCTTGGGCCTCTCGACAGGGGAGGGAGAGACCCAGTACTTC. Its protein product is CASSLGLSTGEGETQYF.